This T cell receptor (beta chain) stems from a study of T cells in localized non-small cell lung cancer. Note on this clone: Its antigen is not known.

Clones were read by immunoSEQ multiplex PCR, and TCRdb kept only the in-frame ones, dropping some. The table records some 25,000 clones, more than 85% of them present only once. The study, taken as a whole, reports: Greater T cell density in blood accompanied longer overall survival. A median of around 57 clones ranked among the top 100 in tumor appeared in adjacent lung.

V lost 4 bases, J lost 2 bases, and 16 bases lay in between. This CDR3 region has 16 residues. Germline assignment: CDR1 SGHRS and CDR2 YFSETQ. Sequencing was performed on peripheral blood, taken before any cancer treatment. This chain connects TRBV5-1 to TRBJ2-1, with D tentatively TRBD1 (5 bases). The sequence came from a female donor over 55 with stage II squamous cell lung carcinoma. The CDR3 coding sequence is TGCGCCAGCAGCCCTTATACAGGACCTCCCTACAATGAGCAGTTCTTC. This translates into CASSPYTGPPYNEQFF.